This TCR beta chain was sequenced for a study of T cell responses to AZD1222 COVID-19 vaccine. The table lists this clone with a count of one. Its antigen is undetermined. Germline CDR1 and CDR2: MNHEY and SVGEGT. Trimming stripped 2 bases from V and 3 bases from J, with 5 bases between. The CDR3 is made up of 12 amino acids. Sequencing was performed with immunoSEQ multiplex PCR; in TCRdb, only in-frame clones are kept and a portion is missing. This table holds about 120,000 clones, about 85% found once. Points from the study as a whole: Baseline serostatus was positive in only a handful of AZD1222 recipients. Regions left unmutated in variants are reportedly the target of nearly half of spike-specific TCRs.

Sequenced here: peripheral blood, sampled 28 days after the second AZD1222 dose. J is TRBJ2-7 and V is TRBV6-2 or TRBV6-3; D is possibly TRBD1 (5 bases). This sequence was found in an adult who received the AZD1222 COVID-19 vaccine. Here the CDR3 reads CASSYQGYEQYF. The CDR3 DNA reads TGTGCCAGCAGTTACCAGGGCTACGAGCAGTACTTC.